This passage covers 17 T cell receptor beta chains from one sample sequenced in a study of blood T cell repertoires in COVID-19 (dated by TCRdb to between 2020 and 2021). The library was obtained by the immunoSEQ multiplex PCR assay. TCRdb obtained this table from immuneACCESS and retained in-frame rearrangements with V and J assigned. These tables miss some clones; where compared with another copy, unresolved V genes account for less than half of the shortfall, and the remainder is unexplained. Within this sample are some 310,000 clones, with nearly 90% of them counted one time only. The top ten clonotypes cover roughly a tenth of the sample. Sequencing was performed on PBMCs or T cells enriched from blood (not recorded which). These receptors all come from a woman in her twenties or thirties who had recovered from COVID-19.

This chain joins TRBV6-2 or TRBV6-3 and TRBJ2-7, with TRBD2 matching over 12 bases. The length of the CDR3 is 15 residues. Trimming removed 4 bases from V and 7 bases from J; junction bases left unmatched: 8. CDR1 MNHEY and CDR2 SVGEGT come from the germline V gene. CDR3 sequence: CASSSPGTSGYEQYF. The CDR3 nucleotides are TGTGCCAGCAGTTCCCCGGGGACTAGCGGGTATGAGCAGTACTTC.

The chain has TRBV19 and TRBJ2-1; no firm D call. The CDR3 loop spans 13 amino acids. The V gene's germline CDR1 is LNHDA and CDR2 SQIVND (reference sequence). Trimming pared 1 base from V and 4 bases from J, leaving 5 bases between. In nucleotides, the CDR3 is TGTGCCAGTAGTATAGCAGAATACAATGAGCAGTTCTTC. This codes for CASSIAEYNEQFF.

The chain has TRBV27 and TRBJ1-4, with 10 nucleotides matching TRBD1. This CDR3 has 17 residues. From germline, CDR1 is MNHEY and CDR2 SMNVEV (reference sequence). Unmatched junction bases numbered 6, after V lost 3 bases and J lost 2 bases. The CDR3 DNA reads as TGTGCCAGCAGTTTGGTGGGACAGGGGCCGACTAATGAAAAACTGTTTTTT. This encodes CASSLVGQGPTNEKLFF. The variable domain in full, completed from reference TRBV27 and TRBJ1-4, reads EAQVTQNPRYLITVTGKKLTVTCSQNMNHEYMSWYRQDPGLGLRQIYYSMNVEVTDKGDVPEGYKVSRKEKRNFPLILESPSPNQTSLYFCASSLVGQGPTNEKLFFGSGTQLSVL.

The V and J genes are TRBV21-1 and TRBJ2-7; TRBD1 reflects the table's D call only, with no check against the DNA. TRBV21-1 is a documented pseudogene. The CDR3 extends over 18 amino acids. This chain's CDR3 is CASSKAPRVSGKSYEQYF. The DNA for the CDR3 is TGTGCCAGCAGCAAAGCGCCTCGGGTTTCAGGGAAATCCTACGAGCAGTACTTC.

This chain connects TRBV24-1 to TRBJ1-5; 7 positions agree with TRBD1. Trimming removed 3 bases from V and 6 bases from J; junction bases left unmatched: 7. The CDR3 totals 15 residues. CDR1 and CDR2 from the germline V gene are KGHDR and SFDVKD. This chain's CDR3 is CATSDPDREGQPQHF. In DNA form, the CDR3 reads TGTGCCACCAGTGATCCCGACAGGGAAGGTCAGCCCCAGCATTTT.

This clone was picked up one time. CDR3 sequence (DNA): TGTGCCAGCAGCCTAGGGAGCGGGAGGTCGATCAATGAGCAGTTCTTC. Translating gives CASSLGSGRSINEQFF. The J gene is TRBJ2-1, the V gene TRBV7-3; 9 nucleotides agree with TRBD2. The V and J ends lost 5 bases and 6 bases, in that order; junction bases with no gene match: 11. This CDR3 is 16 amino acids long. The germline V gene encodes CDR1 SGHTA and CDR2 FQGTGA. The whole variable domain, remainder taken from reference TRBV7-3 and TRBJ2-1, is GAGVSQTPSNKVTEKGKYVELRCDPISGHTALYWYRQSLGQGPEFLIYFQGTGAADDSGLPNDRFFAVRPEGSVSTLKIQRTERGDSAVYLCASSLGSGRSINEQFFGPGTRLTVL.

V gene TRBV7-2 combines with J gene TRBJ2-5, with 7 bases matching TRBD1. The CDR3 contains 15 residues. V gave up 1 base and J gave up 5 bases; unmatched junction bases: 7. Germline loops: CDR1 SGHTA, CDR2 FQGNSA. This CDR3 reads CASSLEGDSRETQYF. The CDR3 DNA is TGTGCCAGCAGCTTAGAAGGGGACAGTCGGGAGACCCAGTACTTC.

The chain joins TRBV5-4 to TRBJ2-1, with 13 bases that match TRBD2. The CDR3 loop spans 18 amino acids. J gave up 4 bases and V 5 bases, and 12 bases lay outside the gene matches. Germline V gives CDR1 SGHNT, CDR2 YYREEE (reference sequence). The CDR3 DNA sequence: TGTGCCAGCAGTTCCCCGGGACTAGCGGGATTTACGTACAATGAGCAGTTCTTC. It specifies CASSSPGLAGFTYNEQFF.

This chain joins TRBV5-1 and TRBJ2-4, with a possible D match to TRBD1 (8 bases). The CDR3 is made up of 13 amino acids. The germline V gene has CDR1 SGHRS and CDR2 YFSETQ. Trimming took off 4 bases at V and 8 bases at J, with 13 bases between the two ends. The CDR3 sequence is CASSPQGGDIQYF. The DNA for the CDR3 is TGCGCCAGCAGCCCACAGGGGGGGGACATTCAGTACTTC.

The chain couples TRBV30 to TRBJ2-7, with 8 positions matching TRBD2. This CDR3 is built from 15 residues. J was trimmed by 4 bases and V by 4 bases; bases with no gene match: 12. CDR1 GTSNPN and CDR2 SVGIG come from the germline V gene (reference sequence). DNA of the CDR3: TGTGCCTGGAAGGTTCCGGGAGGGCCTGGATACGAGCAGTACTTC. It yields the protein CAWKVPGGPGYEQYF.

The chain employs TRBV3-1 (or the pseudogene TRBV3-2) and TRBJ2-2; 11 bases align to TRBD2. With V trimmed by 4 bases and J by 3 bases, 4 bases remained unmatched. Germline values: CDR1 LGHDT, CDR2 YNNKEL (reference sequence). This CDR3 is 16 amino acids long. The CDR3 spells CASSLRGLADTGELFF. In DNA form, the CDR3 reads TGTGCCAGCAGCCTCCGGGGACTAGCGGACACCGGGGAGCTGTTTTTT.

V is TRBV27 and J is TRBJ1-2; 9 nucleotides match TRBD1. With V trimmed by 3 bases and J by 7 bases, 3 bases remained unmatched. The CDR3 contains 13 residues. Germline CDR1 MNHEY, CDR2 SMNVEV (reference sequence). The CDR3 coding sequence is TGTGCCAGCAGTTTCGGGACAGGGAGTGGCTACACCTTC. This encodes CASSFGTGSGYTF.

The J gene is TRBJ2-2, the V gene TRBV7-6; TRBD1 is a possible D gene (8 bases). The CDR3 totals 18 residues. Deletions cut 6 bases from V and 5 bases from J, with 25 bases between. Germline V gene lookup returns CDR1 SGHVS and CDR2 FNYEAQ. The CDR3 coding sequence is TGTGCCAGCAGTCAAGGACAGGGTGGACTAGTGGTAACCGGGGAGCTGTTTTTT. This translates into CASSQGQGGLVVTGELFF.

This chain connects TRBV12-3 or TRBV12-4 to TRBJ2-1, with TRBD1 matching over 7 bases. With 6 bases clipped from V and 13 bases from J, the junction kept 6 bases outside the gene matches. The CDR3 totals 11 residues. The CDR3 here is CASSSRDSQFF. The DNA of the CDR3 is TGTGCCAGCAGCTCCCGGGACAGCCAGTTCTTC.

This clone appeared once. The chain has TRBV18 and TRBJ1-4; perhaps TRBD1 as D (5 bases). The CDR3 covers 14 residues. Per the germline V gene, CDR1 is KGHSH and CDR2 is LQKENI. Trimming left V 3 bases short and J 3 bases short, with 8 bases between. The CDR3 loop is CASSPQGSNEKLFF. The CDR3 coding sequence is TGTGCCAGCTCACCGCAGGGCTCTAATGAAAAACTGTTTTTT.

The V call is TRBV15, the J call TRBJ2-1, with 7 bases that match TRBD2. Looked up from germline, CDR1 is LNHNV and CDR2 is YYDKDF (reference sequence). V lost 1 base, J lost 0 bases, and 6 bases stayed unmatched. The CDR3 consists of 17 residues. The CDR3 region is CATSRVPSSGSYNEQFF. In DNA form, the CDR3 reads TGTGCCACCAGCAGAGTACCCTCTAGCGGCTCCTACAATGAGCAGTTCTTC.

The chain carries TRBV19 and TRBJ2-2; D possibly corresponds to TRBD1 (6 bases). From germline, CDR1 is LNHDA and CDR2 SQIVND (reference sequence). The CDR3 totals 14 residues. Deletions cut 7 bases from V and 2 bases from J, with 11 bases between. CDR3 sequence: CASNRDKNTGELFF. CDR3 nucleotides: TGTGCCAGTAACCGGGACAAAAACACCGGGGAGCTGTTTTTT.